This note documents a single T cell receptor beta chain sequence. Its target is unknown. Here immunoSEQ multiplex PCR was the method, and the copy in TCRdb shows in-frame clones only, minus some. The sample holds about 19,000 clones, about 82% seen once. The germline V gene encodes CDR1 ENHRY and CDR2 SYGVKD. The CDR3 loop spans 16 amino acids. Trimming cost V 3 bases and J 2 bases; bases outside gene matches: 7. These data originate in a study of radiotherapy plus CTLA-4 blockade in lung cancer. Study background: Objective responses were seen in about a sixth of patients, disease control in approximately 29%.

General observations from the study: Radiotherapy with ipilimumab was followed by blood expansion of tumor-derived clones. Per reports, early blood T cell clone dynamics, plus interferon-beta, forecast response most strongly.

Patients had chemo-refractory metastatic non-small-cell lung cancer and received focal radiation plus CTLA-4 blockade that used ipilimumab. The V call is TRBV10-3, the J call TRBJ2-3; 8 bases line up with TRBD1. The sequence derives from a human donor with non-small cell lung cancer whose response to radiotherapy plus ipilimumab could not be evaluated. The sequencing here drew on peripheral blood, taken from a patient treated with radiotherapy plus ipilimumab. The CDR3 sequence is CAISDPGQGYTDTQYF. The CDR3 DNA reads TGTGCCATCAGTGACCCAGGACAGGGATACACAGATACGCAGTATTTT.